A single sample gave rise to the 27 T cell receptor beta chains below, sequenced in a study of PD-1 blockade in classical Hodgkin lymphoma. Time point denoted: cycle 4 day 1 (C4D1), after 6 weeks of nivolumab. Every single patient, without exception, relapsed after autologous stem cell transplantation, and brentuximab vedotin exposure varied. From thawed PBMCs, CD4+ T cells were purified using magnetic negative selection. Generated by immunoSEQ multiplex PCR, the TCRdb table keeps only in-frame clones and is missing some. The sample includes fewer than 35,000 clones, about 86% of them seen just once. The source material was CD4+ T cells from blood, sampled before the fourth cycle of nivolumab. The receptors here all came from a human donor with classical Hodgkin lymphoma.

In this sample, this clone turned up a few times. This chain joins TRBV14 and TRBJ1-2; TRBD1 is a possible D gene (6 bases). V was pared by 4 bases and J by 7 bases, with 13 bases between. The CDR3 spans 13 residues. Per germline, CDR1 SGHDN and CDR2 FVKESK. In DNA form, the CDR3 reads TGTGCCAGCAGCCTCAGGGGAGTCCCTGGCTACACCTTC. This encodes CASSLRGVPGYTF.

The CDR3 reads CAWSGNTVGLGYTF. DNA of the CDR3: TGTGCCTGGAGTGGGAATACAGTGGGACTTGGCTACACCTTC. This rearrangement joins TRBV30 to TRBJ1-2; TRBD1 is a possible D gene (5 bases). The CDR3 is 14 amino acids. CDR1 and CDR2 (germline): GTSNPN, SVGIG (reference sequence). The ends were cut back, 1 base at V and 7 bases at J, with 16 bases in the middle.

This sequence joins TRBV6-5 and TRBJ2-2, with D hard to call. The V and J ends lost 2 bases and 6 bases respectively, with 4 bases between them. Germline V CDR1 and CDR2: MNHEY, SVGAGI. This CDR3 is 12 amino acids long. The CDR3 protein is CASSYRSGELFF. CDR3 nucleotides: TGTGCCAGCAGTTACCGTTCCGGGGAGCTGTTTTTT.

This clone showed up just a few times. The chain employs TRBV5-1 and TRBJ2-5, with 7 bases fitting TRBD2. This CDR3 comprises 16 residues. V was pared by 1 base and J by 2 bases, with 8 bases of the junction left unmatched. The germline CDR1 and CDR2 sequences are SGHRS and YFSETQ. This chain's CDR3 is CASSLWSSGLQETQYF. In DNA, the CDR3 is TGCGCCAGCAGCTTGTGGTCTAGCGGCCTACAAGAGACCCAGTACTTC. The full variable domain, rest sourced from reference TRBV5-1 and TRBJ2-5, is KAGVTQTPRYLIKTRGQQVTLSCSPISGHRSVSWYQQTPGQGLQFLFEYFSETQRNKGNFPGRFSGRQFSNSRSEMNVSTLELGDSALYLCASSLWSSGLQETQYFGPGTRLLVL.

This clone is a singleton in its sample. The CDR3 DNA reads TGTGCCACCAGCATGCGGGACAGGGAGGGAGAGACCCAGTACTTC. Translated, it gives CATSMRDREGETQYF. The chain recombines TRBV15 with TRBJ2-5, with 9 nucleotides matching TRBD1. Trimming took 4 bases from V and 4 from J; bases not matched to a gene: 7. Per the germline V gene, CDR1 is LNHNV and CDR2 is YYDKDF (reference sequence). The CDR3 consists of 15 residues.

This chain uses TRBV6-6 with TRBJ1-6; 8 bases fit TRBD1. CDR3 size: 15 residues. Germline assignment: CDR1 MNHNY and CDR2 SVGAGI (reference sequence). V lost 6 bases to trimming and J lost 6 bases; unmatched junction nucleotides: 7. The CDR3 sequence is CASRPGTGVNSPLHF. The CDR3 nucleotides are TGTGCCAGCAGACCTGGGACAGGAGTTAATTCACCCCTCCACTTT.

This chain uses TRBV6-6 with TRBJ2-3, with D perhaps TRBD1 (6 bases). CDR1 and CDR2 (germline): MNHNY, SVGAGI (reference sequence). This CDR3 has 16 residues. V shed 7 bases and J shed 0 bases, with 17 bases lying between them. The CDR3 DNA sequence: TGTGCCAGCACCCAATCCAGGGGCCCTAGCACAGATACGCAGTATTTT. Its protein is CASTQSRGPSTDTQYF.

This chain uses TRBV7-2 with TRBJ2-3; TRBD2 agrees at 13 bases. The germline CDR1 and CDR2 sequences are SGHTA and FQGNSA. Trimming cost V 5 bases and J 5 bases; bases outside gene matches: 13. The CDR3 totals 18 residues. In DNA, the CDR3 is TGTGCCAGCAGCCTACGATTCACTAGCGGGGGGGCGGAAGATACGCAGTATTTT. Amino acids: CASSLRFTSGGAEDTQYF.

This chain uses TRBV18 with TRBJ1-1; unclear D gene. V was cut by 3 bases and J by 0 bases, with 11 bases left in between. This CDR3 comprises 15 residues. Germline V gene sequence: CDR1 KGHSH, CDR2 LQKENI. The CDR3 loop is CASSPREVLNTEAFF. CDR3 DNA sequence: TGTGCCAGCTCACCCCGGGAGGTCTTGAACACTGAAGCTTTCTTT.

The V call is TRBV28, the J call TRBJ2-7; D is possibly TRBD1 (6 bases). The CDR3 has 15 residues. Germline loops: CDR1 MDHEN, CDR2 SYDVKM. The V end was cut by 5 bases, the J end by 0 bases, with 14 bases between. CDR3 region: CASSTKHRASYEQYF. The CDR3 coding sequence is TGTGCCAGCAGTACAAAACACAGGGCCTCCTACGAGCAGTACTTC.

The chain combines TRBV30 with TRBJ2-3, with TRBD2 matching over 9 bases. Germline V gives CDR1 GTSNPN, CDR2 SVGIG (reference sequence). After removal of 6 bases from V and 6 bases from J, the junction contained 7 bases not matched to a gene. CDR3 length: 13 amino acids. The CDR3 loop reads CACIAGVWDTQYF. In DNA, the CDR3 is TGTGCCTGTATAGCGGGGGTCTGGGATACGCAGTATTTT. The complete variable domain, with remaining parts taken from reference TRBV30 and TRBJ2-3, reads SQTIHQWPATLVQPVGSPLSLECTVEGTSNPNLYWYRQAAGRGLQLLFYSVGIGQISSEVPQNLSASRPQDRQFILSSKKLLLSDSGFYLCACIAGVWDTQYFGPGTRLTVL.

This chain joins TRBV13 and TRBJ2-3; TRBD2 agrees at 15 bases. The CDR3 is 17 amino acids. The germline gives CDR1 PRHDT, CDR2 FYEKMQ (reference sequence). J gave up 3 bases and V 5 bases, and 6 bases lay outside the gene matches. CDR3 sequence reads: CASSPGLAGGGTDTQYF. The CDR3 DNA sequence: TGTGCCAGCAGCCCGGGACTAGCGGGGGGTGGGACAGATACGCAGTATTTT.

CDR3 in amino acids: CAIRQVGTGNTIYF. The CDR3, as DNA: TGTGCCATCAGGCAGGTAGGGACTGGAAACACCATATATTTT. V usage is TRBV10-3 and J usage is TRBJ1-3; D unresolved. CDR1 is ENHRY and CDR2 is SYGVKD in the germline V gene. Trimming pared 6 bases from V and 2 bases from J, leaving 11 bases between. This CDR3 is 14 amino acids long.

The chain carries TRBV29-1 and TRBJ1-1; possibly TRBD1 for D (6 bases). The CDR3 is 16 amino acids. CDR1 and CDR2 (germline): SQVTM, ANQGSEA. Trimming removed 0 bases at V and 4 bases at J, with 18 bases between. This CDR3 reads CSVEDWGGGGPTEAFF. CDR3 coding DNA: TGCAGCGTTGAAGATTGGGGGGGCGGAGGCCCCACTGAAGCTTTCTTT.

The chain is built from TRBV11-3 and TRBJ2-7; D unresolved. The CDR3 runs 14 residues. V was clipped by 3 bases and J by 3 bases, with 12 bases between them. CDR1 and CDR2 (germline): SGHNT, YENEEA. CDR3 nucleotides: TGTGCCAGCAGCTTGTCAAACAATCACTACGAGCAGTACTTC. Amino acid sequence: CASSLSNNHYEQYF.

V gene TRBV5-4 combines with J gene TRBJ2-5, with a weak D call TRBD2 (6 bases). V lost 0 bases to trimming and J lost 5 bases, with 14 bases between them. The CDR3 covers 15 residues. Germline V gene lookup returns CDR1 SGHNT and CDR2 YYREEE (reference sequence). In DNA form, the CDR3 reads TGTGCCAGCAGCTTGGATCGGACTACGGGGGAGACCCAGTACTTC. Residues: CASSLDRTTGETQYF.

The genes are TRBV19 and TRBJ1-2; TRBD1 matches at 7 bases. The CDR3 length is 15 residues. V shed 6 bases, J shed 3 bases, and the junction held 10 bases outside the gene matches. Germline assignment: CDR1 LNHDA and CDR2 SQIVND (reference sequence). CDR3 nucleotides: TGTGCCAGTAGCGCGTTTTTCGACAGGGACTATGGCTACACCTTC. This gives the protein CASSAFFDRDYGYTF.

The J gene is TRBJ1-2, the V gene TRBV30; no clear D gene. Germline V gene data show CDR1 as GTSNPN and CDR2 as SVGIG (reference sequence). This CDR3 region has 12 residues. With 6 bases removed from V and 0 bases from J, the gap between germline ends came to 8 bases. This chain's CDR3 is CACSRTNYGYTF. The CDR3, as DNA: TGTGCCTGCTCCCGTACTAACTATGGCTACACCTTC.

This clone was seen once. V is TRBV11-3 and J is TRBJ2-2; perhaps D is TRBD1 or TRBD2 (5 bases each). Germline lookup yields CDR1 SGHNT and CDR2 YENEEA. The V end lost 0 bases, the J end lost 3 bases, and 14 bases lay between the germline ends. This CDR3 has 17 residues. This CDR3 is CASSLESGGTHTGELFF. As DNA, the CDR3 is TGTGCCAGCAGCTTAGAATCTGGGGGTACGCACACCGGGGAGCTGTTTTTT.

This clone was counted a single time. This chain connects TRBV25-1 to TRBJ1-6; 7 nucleotides align to TRBD1. CDR1 MGHDK and CDR2 SYGVNS come from the germline V gene. V was pared by 2 bases and J by 10 bases, with 2 bases of the junction left unmatched. CDR3 size: 13 residues. This chain's CDR3 is CASSEDRESPLHF. The CDR3 nucleotides read TGTGCCAGCAGTGAAGACAGGGAATCACCCCTCCACTTT.

The chain carries TRBV6-4 and TRBJ1-4; D uncertain. The CDR3 runs 13 residues. The germline V gene has CDR1 MRHNA and CDR2 SNTAGT. The CDR3 coding sequence is TGTACTTATCTCCCGGCAACTAATGAAAAACTGTTTTTT. Amino acid sequence: CTYLPATNEKLFF.

The rearrangement uses TRBV30 and TRBJ2-1, with 8 bases identical to TRBD1. The CDR3 totals 14 residues. V lost 4 bases to trimming and J lost 0 bases; unmatched junction nucleotides: 2. CDR1 GTSNPN and CDR2 SVGIG come from the germline V gene (reference sequence). The CDR3 region is CAWTGGVSYNEQFF. CDR3 sequence (DNA): TGTGCCTGGACAGGGGGCGTCTCCTACAATGAGCAGTTCTTC.

This chain connects TRBV9 to TRBJ2-7; D is unresolved. The CDR3 spans 15 residues. The V end was cut by 0 bases, the J end by 1 base, with 11 bases between. Per germline, CDR1 SGDLS and CDR2 YYNGEE. CDR3 DNA: TGTGCCAGCAGCGTAGGAATCGCAACTTCCTACGAGCAGTACTTC. It translates to CASSVGIATSYEQYF.

DNA for the CDR3: TGTGCCAGCAGCACAGGGACAGGGGGCGATGGCCCCCAGCATTTT. Residues: CASSTGTGGDGPQHF. The V gene is TRBV9, the J gene TRBJ1-5; 12 bases are a match to TRBD1. Germline values: CDR1 SGDLS, CDR2 YYNGEE. This CDR3 comprises 15 residues. Unmatched junction bases numbered 9, after V lost 4 bases and J lost 10 bases.

This chain uses TRBV23-1 with TRBJ1-1; the match to TRBD1 covers 9 bases. TRBV23-1 is placed among ORFs of uncertain function. V trimming: 3 bases; J trimming: 13 bases; junction bases outside the gene matches: 12. This CDR3 has 14 residues. CDR3 protein: CASSHSGQGGNGFF. As DNA, the CDR3 is TGCGCCAGCAGTCACTCGGGACAGGGAGGGAATGGTTTCTTT.

The V gene is TRBV9, the J gene TRBJ1-1; D remains ambiguous. This CDR3 is 17 amino acids long. V gave up 0 bases and J gave up 6 bases, with 21 bases separating them. Per the germline V gene, CDR1 is SGDLS and CDR2 is YYNGEE. The CDR3 DNA sequence: TGTGCCAGCAGCGTAGCTACGACCGCCTCTGGTGAGGCTGAAGCTTTCTTT. It codes for CASSVATTASGEAEAFF.

This clone has only a few counts. The chain has TRBV5-1 and TRBJ1-1, with TRBD1 as a possible D gene (6 bases). CDR1 SGHRS and CDR2 YFSETQ come from the germline V gene. Trimming shortened V by 4 bases and J by 4 bases, and 11 bases separated the two germline ends. CDR3 length: 13 residues. The CDR3: CASSRQEGTEAFF. In DNA form, the CDR3 reads TGCGCCAGCAGCCGACAGGAAGGCACTGAAGCTTTCTTT. The full variable domain, rest sourced from reference TRBV5-1 and TRBJ1-1, is KAGVTQTPRYLIKTRGQQVTLSCSPISGHRSVSWYQQTPGQGLQFLFEYFSETQRNKGNFPGRFSGRQFSNSRSEMNVSTLELGDSALYLCASSRQEGTEAFFGQGTRLTVV.